This T cell receptor (beta chain) was found in a study of lung T cells in sarcoidosis with Löfgren's syndrome. This clonotype came up a few times. TCRdb re-analysed the reads in MiXCR, keeping a single row per CDR3 protein. In the table there are tens of thousands of distinct CDR3 sequences, 21% of which are singletons. Sample: CD4+ T cells from PBMCs. The receptor comes from a human donor with sarcoidosis (Löfgren's syndrome or another form), or a control subject (not recorded which).

Written as DNA, the CDR3 is TGCGCCAGCAGCTTACACAGGGGTAACACTGAAGCTTTCTTT. It translates to CASSLHRGNTEAFF. The chain couples TRBV5-1 to TRBJ1-1; 7 nucleotides line up with TRBD1. The J segment lost 2 bases and the V segment lost 2 bases, leaving 3 bases of the junction unmatched. Germline V lookup: CDR1 SGHRS, CDR2 YFSETQ. The CDR3 contains 14 residues.